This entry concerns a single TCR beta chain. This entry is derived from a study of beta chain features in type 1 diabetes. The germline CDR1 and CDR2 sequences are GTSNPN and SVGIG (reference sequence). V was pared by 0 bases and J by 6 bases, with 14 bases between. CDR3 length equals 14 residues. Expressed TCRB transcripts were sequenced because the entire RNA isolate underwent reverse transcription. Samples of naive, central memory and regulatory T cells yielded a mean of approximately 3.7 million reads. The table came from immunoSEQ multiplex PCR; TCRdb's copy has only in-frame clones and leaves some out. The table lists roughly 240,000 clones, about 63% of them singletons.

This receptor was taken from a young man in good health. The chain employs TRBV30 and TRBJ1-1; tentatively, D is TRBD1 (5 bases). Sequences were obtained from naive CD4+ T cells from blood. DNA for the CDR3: TGTGCCTGGAGTGTGGGAGGGACTTGGCCTGAAGCTTTCTTT. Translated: CAWSVGGTWPEAFF.